The 14 T cell receptor beta chains below were found in one sample sequenced in a study of identical twins. TCRdb re-analysed the 5' RACE reads in MiXCR, keeping a single row per CDR3 protein. The sample records 1.5 million to 2 million distinct CDR3 sequences, around 33% being singletons. The sample comprised cord blood. All receptors derive from a newborn girl in good health.

The chain carries TRBV27 and TRBJ2-1, with 8 positions matching TRBD2. V was pared by 7 bases and J by 0 bases, with 5 bases of the junction left unmatched. There are 15 residues in the CDR3. Germline CDR1 is MNHEY and CDR2 is SMNVEV (reference sequence). The CDR3 DNA is TGTGCCAGCACCACAGCGGGGGCCTCCTACAATGAGCAGTTCTTC. The encoded protein is CASTTAGASYNEQFF.

A few counts support this clonotype. V usage is TRBV29-1 and J usage is TRBJ2-1; D possibly corresponds to TRBD1 (6 bases). Germline V CDR1 and CDR2: SQVTM, ANQGSEA. Deletions cut 6 bases from V and 6 bases from J, with 12 bases between. The length of the CDR3 is 12 residues. The CDR3: CSVLGQRNEQFF. The CDR3 DNA reads as TGCAGCGTCCTCGGACAGCGCAATGAGCAGTTCTTC.

This clonotype occurred a few times. This chain uses TRBV5-1 with TRBJ2-3; possible D gene TRBD2, 5 bases. Per germline, CDR1 SGHRS and CDR2 YFSETQ. The V end was cut by 4 bases, the J end by 0 bases, with 21 bases between. This CDR3 is built from 18 residues. CDR3 DNA sequence: TGCGCCAGCAGCCTCCCACGGGGATCAACTTCTAGCACAGATACGCAGTATTTT. This encodes CASSLPRGSTSSTDTQYF.

In its sample, this clonotype was seen a few times. This chain connects TRBV19 to TRBJ2-1; D is unresolved. The CDR3 runs to 16 residues. V lost 3 bases and J 1 base, leaving 13 bases between the germline ends. Germline V gene data show CDR1 as LNHDA and CDR2 as SQIVND (reference sequence). The CDR3 DNA sequence: TGTGCCAGTAGTATGGCCGTCCCGCCGTCCTACAATGAGCAGTTCTTC. Residues: CASSMAVPPSYNEQFF.

This clonotype occurred a few times. The J gene is TRBJ2-3, the V gene TRBV7-2; 10 bases line up with TRBD2. The germline V gene encodes CDR1 SGHTA and CDR2 FQGNSA. Losses at the gene ends were 5 bases for V and 1 base for J; bases not matched to a gene: 3. The CDR3 length is 15 residues. This CDR3 is CASSDGLAGTDTQYF. For the CDR3, the DNA is TGTGCCAGCAGCGATGGACTAGCGGGCACAGATACGCAGTATTTT.

This clonotype has more than one count but fewer than ten. CDR3: CSAPLSGGWSNQPQHF. The DNA of the CDR3 is TGCAGTGCTCCTCTCTCAGGGGGATGGAGCAATCAGCCCCAGCATTTT. The genes are TRBV20-1 and TRBJ1-5; 7 bases agree with TRBD1. V lost 5 bases and J lost 1; bases outside the gene matches: 11. The V gene's germline CDR1 is DFQATT and CDR2 SNEGSKA (reference sequence). CDR3 length: 16 residues.

In this sample, this clonotype turned up once. V is TRBV28 and J is TRBJ2-1; maybe TRBD2 (6 bases). The CDR3 runs 14 residues. CDR1 MDHEN and CDR2 SYDVKM come from the germline V gene. The V gene lost 6 bases and the J gene lost 7 bases, with 16 bases spanning the gap. CDR3 in amino acids: CASSDNSGWNEQFF. The CDR3 region has the DNA TGTGCCAGCAGCGATAATAGCGGCTGGAATGAGCAGTTCTTC.

The chain has TRBV7-2 and TRBJ2-6, with D possibly being TRBD1 (6 bases). The germline V gene encodes CDR1 SGHTA and CDR2 FQGNSA. This CDR3 has 17 amino acids. Deletions cut 0 bases from V and 0 bases from J, with 9 bases between. The CDR3 region has the DNA TGTGCCAGCAGCTTAGCCGGGACAAGCTCTGGGGCCAACGTCCTGACTTTC. Protein product: CASSLAGTSSGANVLTF.

This clonotype was seen more than once but under ten times. This sequence joins TRBV20-1 and TRBJ1-5, with D possibly matching TRBD1 (6 bases). The V gene lost 2 bases and the J gene lost 8 bases, with 13 bases spanning the gap. Germline CDR1 and CDR2: DFQATT and SNEGSKA (reference sequence). CDR3 length: 13 residues. CDR3 loop: CSARPTGFKPQHF. CDR3 sequence (DNA): TGCAGTGCTAGACCGACAGGTTTCAAGCCCCAGCATTTT.

This clonotype showed up just once. In DNA form, the CDR3 reads TGTGCCATAAGTAGCGGGGGGGCCTTTGCAGATACGCAGTATTTT. Residues: CAISSGGAFADTQYF. The V gene is TRBV10-3, the J gene TRBJ2-3, with TRBD2 identical over 11 bases. Germline CDR1 ENHRY, CDR2 SYGVKD. The CDR3 has 15 residues. J lost 4 bases, V lost 9 bases, and 9 bases had no gene match.

This clonotype was observed a few times. The J gene is TRBJ1-4, the V gene TRBV6-5, with 10 nucleotides matching TRBD1. CDR1 MNHEY and CDR2 SVGAGI come from the germline V gene. V shed 0 bases and J 7 bases; nucleotides not matched to a gene: 5. The length of the CDR3 is 16 residues. DNA of the CDR3: TGTGCCAGCAGTTACTCGACAGGGGGCCAGTTTGAAAAACTGTTTTTT. This gives the protein CASSYSTGGQFEKLFF.

The sample holds many counts of this clonotype. The rearrangement uses TRBV21-1 and TRBJ2-5; TRBD1 was called by the table and not checked on the DNA. TRBV21-1 is classified as a pseudogene. This CDR3 region has 15 residues. CDR3 DNA: TGTGCCAGCAGCTCGAACCGACAGGGTAAAGAGACCCAGTACTTC. Amino acids: CASSSNRQGKETQYF.

This clonotype was picked up a small number of times. This chain connects TRBV7-2 to TRBJ2-3; a possible D gene is TRBD1 (6 bases). This CDR3 contains 18 residues. CDR1 is SGHTA and CDR2 is FQGNSA in the germline V gene. The V gene lost 2 bases and the J gene lost 2 bases, with 20 bases spanning the gap. The CDR3 spells CASSLTGTGWGTTDTQYF. The CDR3 DNA is TGTGCCAGCAGCTTAACGGGAACAGGGTGGGGGACCACAGATACGCAGTATTTT. The variable domain in full, with the rest retrieved from reference TRBV7-2 and TRBJ2-3, is GAGVSQSPSNKVTEKGKDVELRCDPISGHTALYWYRQSLGQGLEFLIYFQGNSAPDKSGLPSDRFSAERTGGSVSTLTIQRTQQEDSAVYLCASSLTGTGWGTTDTQYFGPGTRLTVL.

The chain has TRBV7-9 and TRBJ1-4; D is undetermined. Per the germline V gene, CDR1 is SEHNR and CDR2 is FQNEAQ (reference sequence). V was trimmed by 1 base and J by 7 bases, leaving 19 bases between them. CDR3 length equals 17 residues. The CDR3 is CASSLERYQVKSEKLFF. CDR3 nucleotides: TGTGCCAGCAGCTTAGAGCGATATCAGGTGAAGAGTGAAAAACTGTTTTTT. Full variable domain (missing parts from reference TRBV7-9 and TRBJ1-4): DTGVSQNPRHKITKRGQNVTFRCDPISEHNRLYWYRQTLGQGPEFLTYFQNEAQLEKSRLLSDRFSAERPKGSFSTLEIQRTEQGDSAMYLCASSLERYQVKSEKLFFGSGTQLSVL.